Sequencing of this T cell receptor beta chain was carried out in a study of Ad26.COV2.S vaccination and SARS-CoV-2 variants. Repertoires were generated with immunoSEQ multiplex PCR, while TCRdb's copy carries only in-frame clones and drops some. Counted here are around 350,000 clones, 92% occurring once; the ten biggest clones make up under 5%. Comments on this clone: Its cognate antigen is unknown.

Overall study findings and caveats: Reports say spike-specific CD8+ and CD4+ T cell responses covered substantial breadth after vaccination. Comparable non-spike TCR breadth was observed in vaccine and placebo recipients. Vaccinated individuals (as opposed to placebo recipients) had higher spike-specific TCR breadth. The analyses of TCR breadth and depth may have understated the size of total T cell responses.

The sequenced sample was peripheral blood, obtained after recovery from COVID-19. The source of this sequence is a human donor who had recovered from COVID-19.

CDR3 amino acids: CSAQGTVGWNTGELFF. The CDR3 bases are TGCAGCGCCCAGGGGACAGTAGGGTGGAACACCGGGGAGCTGTTTTTT. The chain recombines TRBV29-1 with TRBJ2-2; 7 nucleotides agree with TRBD1. Germline V lookup: CDR1 SQVTM, CDR2 ANQGSEA. The trim removed 7 bases at V and 1 base at J, leaving 12 bases unmatched. The CDR3 is made up of 16 amino acids.